This T cell receptor beta chain originates from a study of OX40 agonist ivuxolimab in advanced cancers. Study-wide findings and caveats: Normalized T-cell clonal expansion was also low in a subset of nonresponders.

About this clone: What it binds is unknown.

The germline gives CDR1 SGHRS, CDR2 YFSETQ. Trimming stripped 4 bases from V and 8 bases from J, with 21 bases between. The length of the CDR3 is 16 residues. The data were produced by immunoSEQ multiplex PCR, yet TCRdb's version contains in-frame clones alone and is incomplete. The table includes over 65,000 clones, roughly 86% detected once. The sequenced sample was CD4+ or CD8+ T cells sorted from blood, obtained in a trial of the OX40 agonist ivuxolimab. The origin of this receptor is an adult with an advanced solid tumor such as melanoma, head and neck, liver or kidney cancer. The chain couples TRBV5-1 to TRBJ1-4; the D gene is possibly TRBD1 (6 bases). The CDR3 loop reads CASSALAQGSSEKLFF. CDR3 coding DNA: TGCGCCAGCAGCGCCCTCGCGCAGGGGTCGAGCGAAAAACTGTTTTTT.